What follows is one TCR beta chain and its context. The protocol was immunoSEQ multiplex PCR, while the TCRdb copy is restricted to in-frame clones and leaves out a portion. The sample consists of hundreds of thousands of clones, approximately 90% of them appearing once. Adults between about 18 and 95 years of age took part from approximately 24 US areas. These data belong to a study of blood T cell repertoires in COVID-19. Study overall: Some COVID-19 samples were acute and others convalescent; all came from the United States, Italy and Spain. PBMCs, B-cell-depleted T cells, or T cells were the source of the cDNA or gDNA that made up the material.

Germline-derived CDR1 and CDR2 are MNHEY and SMNVEV (reference sequence). The CDR3 has 17 residues. V trimming: 6 bases; J trimming: 6 bases; junction bases outside the gene matches: 14. Sequenced material: PBMCs or T cells enriched from blood (not recorded which). This chain connects TRBV27 to TRBJ1-4; 9 bases align to TRBD1. This receptor was taken from a woman aged 50 to 60 who had recovered from COVID-19. CDR3 sequence: CASSRGQGFVRDEKLFF. DNA for the CDR3: TGTGCCAGCAGCAGGGGACAGGGTTTCGTCCGAGATGAAAAACTGTTTTTT. The full variable domain, rest sourced from reference TRBV27 and TRBJ1-4, is EAQVTQNPRYLITVTGKKLTVTCSQNMNHEYMSWYRQDPGLGLRQIYYSMNVEVTDKGDVPEGYKVSRKEKRNFPLILESPSPNQTSLYFCASSRGQGFVRDEKLFFGSGTQLSVL.